These T cell receptor beta chains were read from a single sample in a study of T cells in Graves' hyperthyroidism and ophthalmopathy. One entry per CDR3 protein, called by TCRdb with MiXCR from the multiplex PCR reads. The data show 400,000 to 450,000 distinct CDR3 sequences, roughly 14% seen once. Sequenced sample: blood. Every receptor here comes from a man between 18 and 35 years old with Graves' ophthalmopathy. Both conserved end residues are part of each CDR3. Fields, in order: D gene, J gene, clone size, V gene, CDR3 DNA, CDR3 protein. The D gene is left open where the match is weak. Size tells how often a clone was seen (once, few, many) or the class of an expanded clone, and some rows leave it out.

TRBD2 TRBJ2-1 many TRBV12-3/TRBV12-4 TGTGCCAGCAGGACTAGCGGCTACAATGAGCAGTTCTTC CASRTSGYNEQFF
- TRBJ2-6 - TRBV24-1 TGTGCCACCAGTCCCCAAGCTGGGGCCAACGTCCTGACTTTC CATSPQAGANVLTF
- TRBJ1-1 many TRBV6-6 TGTGCCAGCAGTTACCTAATGAACACTGAAGCTTTCTTT CASSYLMNTEAFF
- TRBJ2-6 few TRBV6-1 TGTGCCAGCAAGCCCGATGGGGCCAACGTCCTGACTTTC CASKPDGANVLTF
- TRBJ2-3 - TRBV10-3 TGTGCCATCAGGCCCGAGTGGGACCGGCCTAGAGATACGCAGTATTTT CAIRPEWDRPRDTQYF
- TRBJ2-7 - TRBV7-6 TGTGCCAGCAGCTTAGAAGTGGGACTGGGGCCCTACGAGCAGTACTTC CASSLEVGLGPYEQYF
- TRBJ1-2 - TRBV20-1 TGCAGTGCTAGTCACAGCCCGGCGGGTGGCTACACCTTC CSASHSPAGGYTF
- TRBJ1-2 once TRBV6-2/TRBV6-3 TGTGCCAGCGCGGACCTGCCTAACTATGGCTACACCTTC CASADLPNYGYTF
TRBD1 TRBJ2-7 - TRBV29-1 TGCAGCGTTGTCGGGACAGGTTACGAGCAGTACTTC CSVVGTGYEQYF
- TRBJ2-1 few TRBV7-9 TGTGCCAGCAGTTTATCCCCAAACAATGAGCAGTTCTTC CASSLSPNNEQFF